One and the same sample provided the 32 T cell receptor beta chains below, sequenced in a study of blood T cell repertoires in COVID-19. The protocol was immunoSEQ multiplex PCR, while the TCRdb copy is restricted to in-frame clones and leaves out a portion. Of roughly 250,000 clones in the sample, about 73% were seen once. Sequencing input: peripheral blood. These receptor sequences come from a woman aged 80 or older with acute or convalescent COVID-19.

The chain is built from TRBV18 and TRBJ1-2, with a tentative D call TRBD1 (5 bases). Trimming left V 6 bases short and J 6 bases short, with 11 bases between. CDR1 is KGHSH, CDR2 LQKENI, per germline. The CDR3 has 12 amino acids. CDR3 nucleotides: TGTGCCAGCTCCCGGGACTTACATGGCTACACCTTC. It yields the protein CASSRDLHGYTF.

The CDR3 loop reads CATLDRSYNEQFF. In DNA form, the CDR3 reads TGTGCCACCTTAGACAGGTCCTACAATGAGCAGTTCTTC. The chain is built from TRBV19 and TRBJ2-1, with D maybe TRBD1 (6 bases). The V gene lost 10 bases and the J gene lost 1 base, with 11 bases spanning the gap. Germline V gene lookup returns CDR1 LNHDA and CDR2 SQIVND (reference sequence). The CDR3 runs to 13 residues.

This clone was detected a few times. The chain uses TRBV18 and TRBJ2-7; a weak D match, TRBD1 (5 bases). The CDR3 covers 14 residues. The germline V gene has CDR1 KGHSH and CDR2 LQKENI. V was cut by 2 bases and J by 2 bases, with 10 bases left in between. The CDR3 is CASSPGAAAYEQYF. In DNA form, the CDR3 reads TGTGCCAGCTCACCAGGGGCGGCGGCCTACGAGCAGTACTTC.

The V gene is TRBV2, the J gene TRBJ1-6; D is ambiguous. Per germline, CDR1 SNHLY and CDR2 FYNNEI. Trimming removed 5 bases from V and 10 bases from J, with 12 bases in between. The CDR3 has 13 amino acids. CDR3 DNA sequence: TGTGCCAGCAGTACCATGGAGGGCTCACCCCTCCACTTT. As protein: CASSTMEGSPLHF.

CDR3 loop: CASSLGQNNEQFF. The CDR3 DNA is TGTGCCAGCAGCTTAGGACAGAACAATGAGCAGTTCTTC. This chain uses TRBV11-2 with TRBJ2-1; possibly TRBD1 for D (5 bases). Per germline, CDR1 SGHAT and CDR2 FQNNGV. Deletions cut 1 base from V and 5 bases from J, with 6 bases between. The CDR3 spans 13 residues.

This chain connects TRBV4-1 to TRBJ2-7; perhaps TRBD1 as D (6 bases). The CDR3 consists of 17 residues. The V end lost 0 bases, the J end lost 3 bases, and 18 bases lay between the germline ends. Germline V lookup: CDR1 MGHRA, CDR2 YSYEKL. The CDR3 loop is CASSQEDLGGWGYEQYF. The CDR3, as DNA: TGCGCCAGCAGCCAAGAGGACTTAGGGGGTTGGGGCTACGAGCAGTACTTC.

In this sample, this clone turned up once. V usage is TRBV10-3 and J usage is TRBJ2-2, with 7 bases that match TRBD1. V lost 6 bases and J lost 0; bases outside the gene matches: 1. Germline-derived CDR1 and CDR2 are ENHRY and SYGVKD. This CDR3 has 14 amino acids. The DNA for the CDR3 is TGTGCCATCAGGCAGGGGGCGAACACCGGGGAGCTGTTTTTT. Its protein is CAIRQGANTGELFF.

The rearrangement links TRBV3-1 (or the pseudogene TRBV3-2) to TRBJ1-3; tentatively, D is TRBD1 (6 bases). The V gene lost 4 bases and the J gene lost 0 bases, with 13 bases spanning the gap. From germline, CDR1 is LGHDT and CDR2 YNNKEL (reference sequence). This CDR3 is 16 amino acids long. DNA for the CDR3: TGTGCCAGCAGCCCGGACAGATTAGCCTCTGGAAACACCATATATTTT. This gives the protein CASSPDRLASGNTIYF.

The J gene is TRBJ1-6, the V gene TRBV5-6; possibly TRBD1 for D (5 bases). The CDR3 covers 15 residues. V was cut by 1 base and J by 7 bases, with 12 bases left in between. Germline CDR1 reads SGHDT; CDR2 reads YYEEEE. The CDR3 is CASSLSGGRNSPLHF. The DNA of the CDR3 is TGTGCCAGCAGCTTGTCGGGGGGAAGGAATTCACCCCTCCACTTT.

The genes are TRBV10-1 and TRBJ1-5; 7 nucleotides align to TRBD1. CDR3 length equals 13 residues. Trimming at V came to 6 bases and at J to 7 bases, leaving 6 bases not matched to a gene. CDR1 is WNHNN, CDR2 SYGVQD, per germline (reference sequence). CDR3 amino acids: CASSDRAGQPQHF. The CDR3 DNA sequence: TGCGCCAGCAGCGACAGGGCTGGCCAGCCCCAGCATTTT.

The chain carries TRBV2 and TRBJ1-2; 7 bases align to TRBD1. This CDR3 spans 18 amino acids. V lost 6 bases to trimming and J lost 3 bases; unmatched junction nucleotides: 19. Germline V gene lookup returns CDR1 SNHLY and CDR2 FYNNEI. DNA of the CDR3: TGTGCCAGCAGAAACGTCCGACAGGGTTGGAGCGACCACTATGGCTACACCTTC. It translates to CASRNVRQGWSDHYGYTF.

This chain connects TRBV3-1 (or the pseudogene TRBV3-2) to TRBJ2-7; 14 bases match TRBD2. Per the germline V gene, CDR1 is LGHDT and CDR2 is YNNKEL (reference sequence). Trimming at V came to 3 bases and at J to 4 bases, leaving 2 bases not matched to a gene. This CDR3 is built from 15 residues. The CDR3 coding sequence is TGTGCCAGCAGCCAGGGACTAGCGGGAGTTTACGAGCAGTACTTC. Translation gives CASSQGLAGVYEQYF.

The chain carries TRBV6-1 and TRBJ1-1; tentatively, D is TRBD1 (6 bases). V lost 0 bases, J lost 2 bases, and 10 bases lay in between. Germline loops: CDR1 MNHNS, CDR2 SASEGT. The length of the CDR3 is 15 residues. The CDR3 sequence is CASSEAWTVNTEAFF. For the CDR3, the DNA is TGTGCCAGCAGTGAAGCGTGGACAGTCAACACTGAAGCTTTCTTT.

V is TRBV6-5 and J is TRBJ1-6; TRBD1 agrees at 9 bases. The germline gives CDR1 MNHEY, CDR2 SVGAGI. V trimming: 2 bases; J trimming: 3 bases; junction bases outside the gene matches: 2. This CDR3 is built from 16 residues. DNA for the CDR3: TGTGCCAGCAGTTACGGGACAGGGTTCTATAATTCACCCCTCCACTTT. Its translation: CASSYGTGFYNSPLHF.

The rearrangement uses TRBV5-4 and TRBJ2-2; TRBD2 matches 10 bases. Per germline, CDR1 SGHNT and CDR2 YYREEE (reference sequence). The CDR3 consists of 16 residues. V shed 0 bases and J 5 bases; nucleotides not matched to a gene: 4. The DNA of the CDR3 is TGTGCCAGCAGCTTGGAAATTAGCGGGGGGACCGGGGAGCTGTTTTTT. Encoded protein: CASSLEISGGTGELFF. The complete variable domain, with remaining parts taken from reference TRBV5-4 and TRBJ2-2, reads ETGVTQSPTHLIKTRGQQVTLRCSSQSGHNTVSWYQQALGQGPQFIFQYYREEENGRGNFPPRFSGLQFPNYSSELNVNALELDDSALYLCASSLEISGGTGELFFGEGSRLTVL.

The chain links TRBV5-6 to TRBJ2-5; D perhaps matches TRBD1 (6 bases). CDR3 length: 16 amino acids. V was pared by 5 bases and J by 1 base, with 18 bases between. From germline, CDR1 is SGHDT and CDR2 YYEEEE. CDR3 sequence (DNA): TGTGCCAGCAGTTCCCCTTACAGGGTTATCCAAGAGACCCAGTACTTC. Translated, it gives CASSSPYRVIQETQYF.

The rearrangement links TRBV6-5 to TRBJ1-1; D is unresolved. V gave up 7 bases and J gave up 6 bases, with 15 bases separating them. Germline-derived CDR1 and CDR2 are MNHEY and SVGAGI. This CDR3 has 13 amino acids. The CDR3 loop reads CASTPSWRAEAFF. The CDR3 DNA sequence: TGTGCCAGCACTCCCTCATGGAGGGCTGAAGCTTTCTTT.

V is TRBV5-1 and J is TRBJ1-1; possibly TRBD1 for D (6 bases). Trimming shortened V by 4 bases and J by 8 bases, and 15 bases separated the two germline ends. Per germline, CDR1 SGHRS and CDR2 YFSETQ. The CDR3 consists of 13 residues. CDR3 residues: CASSALGGAEAFF. The CDR3 DNA reads as TGCGCCAGCAGCGCGCTTGGGGGGGCAGAAGCTTTCTTT.

The chain uses TRBV19 and TRBJ2-5, with TRBD1 matching over 9 bases. This CDR3 spans 14 amino acids. Germline lookup yields CDR1 LNHDA and CDR2 SQIVND (reference sequence). V shed 1 base, J shed 8 bases, and the junction held 5 bases outside the gene matches. The CDR3 region is CASSIGDRVNTQYF. The CDR3 region has the DNA TGTGCCAGTAGTATAGGGGACAGGGTGAATACCCAGTACTTC.

The V and J genes are TRBV18 and TRBJ2-2, with 7 bases matching TRBD1. The CDR3 consists of 15 residues. Germline values: CDR1 KGHSH, CDR2 LQKENI. V was pared by 10 bases and J by 0 bases, with 8 bases of the junction left unmatched. CDR3 region: CATLAGGANTGELFF. In DNA, the CDR3 is TGTGCCACCCTCGCAGGGGGAGCGAACACCGGGGAGCTGTTTTTT.

The chain recombines TRBV19 with TRBJ2-5, with 10 positions matching TRBD1. The length of the CDR3 is 16 residues. V lost 5 bases to trimming and J lost 5 bases; unmatched junction nucleotides: 11. The germline V gene has CDR1 LNHDA and CDR2 SQIVND (reference sequence). The CDR3 nucleotides are TGTGCCAGTAGTGCGACAGGGGGCGCGGTTGGGGAGACCCAGTACTTC. Translated, it gives CASSATGGAVGETQYF. Filled out from reference TRBV19 and TRBJ2-5, the complete variable domain reads DGGITQSPKYLFRKEGQNVTLSCEQNLNHDAMYWYRQDPGQGLRLIYYSQIVNDFQKGDIAEGYSVSREKKESFPLTVTSAQKNPTAFYLCASSATGGAVGETQYFGPGTRLLVL.

The chain recombines TRBV7-9 with TRBJ2-2; 8 bases are shared with TRBD1. Germline V gives CDR1 SEHNR, CDR2 FQNEAQ (reference sequence). The trim removed 5 bases at V and 6 bases at J, leaving 5 bases unmatched. The CDR3 totals 14 residues. CDR3 loop: CASSRQGLAGELFF. DNA for the CDR3: TGTGCCAGCAGCCGACAGGGGTTGGCCGGGGAGCTGTTTTTT.

The rearrangement joins TRBV2 to TRBJ1-5, with D unresolved. Germline values: CDR1 SNHLY, CDR2 FYNNEI. The V and J ends lost 6 bases and 3 bases respectively, with 12 bases between them. The length of the CDR3 is 14 residues. For the CDR3, the DNA is TGTGCCAGCAGCGTAGACGGGGACAATCAGCCCCAGCATTTT. It translates to CASSVDGDNQPQHF.

The genes are TRBV7-9 and TRBJ1-4, with unresolved D. The length of the CDR3 is 15 residues. Germline CDR1 reads SEHNR; CDR2 reads FQNEAQ (reference sequence). V lost 2 bases to trimming and J lost 2 bases, with 9 bases between them. The CDR3 reads CASSLTSGTNEKLFF. The CDR3 DNA reads TGTGCCAGCAGCTTAACCTCCGGGACTAATGAAAAACTGTTTTTT.

In its sample, this clone was seen once. The rearrangement links TRBV19 to TRBJ1-2, with D possibly TRBD1 on 6 matching bases. Germline CDR1 reads LNHDA; CDR2 reads SQIVND (reference sequence). This CDR3 is built from 17 residues. Trimming took off 7 bases at V and 0 bases at J, with 21 bases between the two ends. The CDR3 loop is CASTLSGQGITNYGYTF. In nucleotides, the CDR3 is TGTGCCAGTACCCTATCGGGGCAGGGGATCACTAACTATGGCTACACCTTC.

The chain recombines TRBV27 with TRBJ2-2, with D possibly being TRBD2 (6 bases). The CDR3 runs to 13 residues. Trimming cost V 9 bases and J 6 bases, with 14 bases left between them. Germline CDR1 and CDR2: MNHEY and SMNVEV (reference sequence). This CDR3 reads CASGEWEAGELFF. CDR3 bases: TGTGCCAGTGGGGAGTGGGAGGCCGGGGAGCTGTTTTTT.

The chain uses TRBV6-1 and TRBJ2-7; 9 positions agree with TRBD1. The length of the CDR3 is 15 residues. The ends lost 2 bases at V and 9 bases at J; junction bases unmatched: 11. Germline V gene lookup returns CDR1 MNHNS and CDR2 SASEGT. In nucleotides, the CDR3 is TGTGCCAGCAGTGAATGGGACAGGGCCCCCCTAGGGCAGTACTTC. It is translated as CASSEWDRAPLGQYF.

This clone was found once. The chain combines TRBV7-2 with TRBJ2-1, with a tentative D call TRBD1 (5 bases). CDR3 size: 15 residues. Germline V CDR1 and CDR2: SGHTA, FQGNSA. V lost 1 base and J 6 bases, leaving 13 bases between the germline ends. The CDR3 loop is CASSLDVQGVNEQFF. The CDR3 bases are TGTGCCAGCAGCTTAGATGTGCAGGGTGTCAATGAGCAGTTCTTC.

The table lists this clone with a count of one. This chain uses TRBV11-1 with TRBJ1-2; unclear D gene. V was clipped by 5 bases and J by 9 bases, with 13 bases between them. This CDR3 is built from 12 residues. In germline, CDR1 is SGHAT, CDR2 FQDESV (reference sequence). In nucleotides, the CDR3 is TGTGCCAGCAGCGCCGGAGTGGCCAGCTACACCTTC. Residues: CASSAGVASYTF. The variable domain in full, completed from reference TRBV11-1 and TRBJ1-2, reads EAEVAQSPRYKITEKSQAVAFWCDPISGHATLYWYRQILGQGPELLVQFQDESVVDDSQLPKDRFSAERLKGVDSTLKIQPAELGDSAMYLCASSAGVASYTFGSGTRLTVV.

V and J are TRBV7-9 and TRBJ1-1; D might be TRBD1 (6 bases). The CDR3 has 16 amino acids. CDR1 SEHNR and CDR2 FQNEAQ come from the germline V gene (reference sequence). Trimming stripped 4 bases from V and 6 bases from J, with 21 bases between. The CDR3 nucleotides are TGTGCCAGCAGCTCCTATCCCCCAGGGGAAGTTGCTGAAGCTTTCTTT. It yields the protein CASSSYPPGEVAEAFF.

The chain recombines TRBV5-1 with TRBJ2-1; weak D call: TRBD1 (5 bases). The CDR3 contains 14 residues. Per germline, CDR1 SGHRS and CDR2 YFSETQ. Trimming pared 2 bases from V and 9 bases from J, leaving 15 bases between. The CDR3 nucleotides are TGCGCCAGCAGCTTTCTACGGCAGGGCGGTGAGCAGTTCTTC. Its protein product is CASSFLRQGGEQFF. The complete variable domain, with remaining parts taken from reference TRBV5-1 and TRBJ2-1, reads KAGVTQTPRYLIKTRGQQVTLSCSPISGHRSVSWYQQTPGQGLQFLFEYFSETQRNKGNFPGRFSGRQFSNSRSEMNVSTLELGDSALYLCASSFLRQGGEQFFGPGTRLTVL.

This CDR3 is CAITWDSTANYGYTF. The CDR3 DNA is TGTGCCATCACCTGGGACAGCACAGCTAACTATGGCTACACCTTC. V usage is TRBV10-3 and J usage is TRBJ1-2, with 7 nucleotides matching TRBD1. CDR1 ENHRY and CDR2 SYGVKD come from the germline V gene. The CDR3 runs 15 residues. With 7 bases clipped from V and 0 bases from J, the junction kept 8 bases outside the gene matches.